A selection of T cell receptor beta chains follows, all from one sample in a study of cytomegalovirus exposure and HLA in healthy donors. Sequencing used immunoSEQ multiplex PCR; TCRdb keeps in-frame clones, though not all of them. Seen here are 99,000 or so clones, about 70% observed once, and the top ten hold approximately 3%. Input material: PBMCs. Receptors originate from a man between 25 and 39 years old in good health and CMV-seronegative. CDR3s include the opening cysteine and the closing phenylalanine or tryptophan. D genes are given only for firm matches. A row's size may be missing; if present it is once, few, many or a size class.

>TRBV6-5|few|TRBJ1-5|NA
CASSYKGPDQPQHF
TGTGCCAGCAGTTACAAGGGGCCGGATCAGCCCCAGCATTTT
>TRBV5-1|NA|TRBJ2-4|NA
CASSTGMLQKDSQYF
TGCGCCAGCAGCACAGGCATGTTACAAAAGGATAGTCAGTACTTC
>TRBV5-1|NA|TRBJ2-6|NA
CASRFQTGGSSGANVLTF
TGCGCCAGCCGATTCCAGACAGGCGGAAGCTCTGGGGCCAACGTCCTGACTTTC
>TRBV19|few|TRBJ1-4|NA
CASSLRTATNEKLFF
TGTGCCAGTAGTCTCCGGACAGCAACTAATGAAAAACTGTTTTTT
>TRBV4-3|NA|TRBJ2-3|NA
CASSQNLQGSTDTQYF
TGCGCCAGCAGCCAGAACTTACAGGGATCCACAGATACGCAGTATTTT
>TRBV7-2|few|TRBJ2-1|TRBD2
CASSLAAGGPDEQFF
TGTGCCAGCAGCTTAGCGGCGGGAGGTCCGGATGAGCAGTTCTTC
>TRBV5-4|NA|TRBJ1-4|NA
CASSSPGSGGEKLFF
TGTGCCAGCAGCTCTCCGGGGTCGGGTGGTGAAAAACTGTTTTTT
>TRBV5-4|NA|TRBJ2-1|TRBD2
CASSLSGGANEQFF
TGTGCCAGCAGCTTGTCGGGAGGGGCGAATGAGCAGTTCTTC
>TRBV28|few|TRBJ1-1|TRBD1
CASTNPGRGVYTEAFF
TGTGCCAGCACCAACCCGGGCAGGGGGGTATACACTGAAGCTTTCTTT
>TRBV9|NA|TRBJ1-1|NA
CASSEPRGGTRNTEAFF
TGTGCCAGCAGCGAGCCCAGGGGTGGCACTCGGAACACTGAAGCTTTCTTT
>TRBV19|NA|TRBJ2-6|TRBD1
CAIAGGSGANVLTF
TGTGCCATCGCAGGGGGATCTGGGGCCAACGTCCTGACTTTC
>TRBV4-3|NA|TRBJ1-6|NA
CASSQDRTETGLRSPLHF
TGCGCCAGCAGCCAAGATCGAACGGAGACGGGTTTGCGCTCACCCCTCCACTTT
>TRBV6-6|NA|TRBJ1-5|NA
CASSYSGANNQPQHF
TGTGCCAGCAGTTACTCAGGAGCTAACAATCAGCCCCAGCATTTT
>TRBV19|once|TRBJ1-5|NA
CASSGDFLNQPQHF
TGTGCCAGTAGTGGGGACTTCCTAAATCAGCCCCAGCATTTT
>TRBV14|NA|TRBJ2-7|NA
CASSLGQSSYEQYF
TGTGCCAGCAGCCTAGGACAGAGCTCCTACGAGCAGTACTTC
>TRBV6-1|NA|TRBJ2-2|TRBD1
CASSAGQGSGELFF
TGTGCCAGCAGTGCGGGACAGGGGTCCGGGGAGCTGTTTTTT
>TRBV2|NA|TRBJ2-2|TRBD2
CASSESGSPPGELFF
TGTGCCAGCAGTGAGAGCGGGAGTCCTCCCGGGGAGCTGTTTTTT
>TRBV7-3|NA|TRBJ2-1|NA
CASSRKSGSLNNEQFF
TGTGCCAGCAGCCGTAAGTCCGGGTCGCTCAACAATGAGCAGTTCTTC
>TRBV5-6|few|TRBJ1-2|NA
CASSPRGGKSYYGYTF
TGTGCCAGCAGCCCCCGGGGGGGGAAGTCCTACTATGGCTACACCTTC
>TRBV11-1|NA|TRBJ2-5|NA
CASSLGTFETQYF
TGTGCCAGCAGCCTTGGGACTTTCGAGACCCAGTACTTC
>TRBV4-1|NA|TRBJ2-1|TRBD2
CASSSGLARSSYNEQFF
TGCGCCAGCAGCTCCGGACTAGCTCGGAGCTCCTACAATGAGCAGTTCTTC